This T cell receptor (beta chain) was obtained from a study of T-cell memory formation after mild COVID-19. Notes on the study in general: CD4+ clones that contracted lay mainly in CM and EM; CD8+ ones lay in EMRA.

cDNA libraries for TCR alpha and TCR beta, carrying sample barcodes and UMIs, came from 5'RACE with constant-segment primers. A single record per CDR3 protein comes from TCRdb applying MiXCR to the 5' RACE reads. Among about 190,000 distinct CDR3 sequences listed, around 19% were seen once. V dropped 2 bases and J dropped 5; count of bases not matched to a gene: 4. The length of the CDR3 is 14 residues. This clonotype was observed many times. Its antigen is unidentified. This receptor was taken from an adult woman who had mild COVID-19 (a few samples of this study predate the infection). Cell type and time point are not known. What was sequenced was PBMCs or a T cell subset sorted from them (not recorded which). V and J are TRBV12-3 or TRBV12-4 and TRBJ2-7; 9 nucleotides line up with TRBD1. The CDR3 reads CASSLQQGADEQYF. The CDR3 nucleotides are TGTGCCAGCAGTTTACAACAGGGGGCTGACGAGCAGTACTTC.